This paragraph covers one TCR beta chain sequence. As yet, its antigen is unknown. The CDR3 runs to 11 residues. V was shortened by 10 bases and J by 3 bases, with 10 bases between the two germline ends. Germline CDR1 reads MNHNY; CDR2 reads SVGAGI (reference sequence). Time point given: pretreatment peripheral blood. This entry is derived from a study of PD-L1 blockade in urothelial cancer. The overall study: Patients' atezolizumab regimen, 1,200 mg intravenously every 3 weeks, began around 2014. Blood analyses occurred 3 weeks (second dose) and 6 weeks post treatment start.

Study-wide results and limits: Larger 3-week expansion of tumor-associated blood clones was seen in durable-benefit patients. Pretreatment blood TCR clonality under the median forecast improved survival.

Sequenced by immunoSEQ multiplex PCR; TCRdb stores in-frame clones only, minus some. The sample has around 71,000 clones; approximately 86% are singletons. The chain carries TRBV6-6 and TRBJ2-7, with a tentative D call TRBD2 (5 bases). The receptor comes from a man aged 35 to 55 with urothelial cancer. This specimen was PBMCs, taken around atezolizumab (anti-PD-L1) treatment. CDR3 DNA: TGTGCCACGGGGAGTGGCTACGAGCAGTACTTC. Residues: CATGSGYEQYF.